The T cell receptor beta chain described here comes from a study of identical twins. Study-wide results and limits: The study based its conclusions on cross-sectional statistical analysis and did not follow the same donors. For out-of-frame beta sequences, excess twin sharing was weaker. Out-of-frame alpha sequences common to twins were enriched for low generation probability. The abundant beta clonotypes from cord blood had fewer insertions, and memory repertoires had none of this.

Via MiXCR, TCRdb re-called the 5' RACE reads, giving one row per CDR3 protein. The data hold around 960,000 distinct CDR3 sequences, with roughly an eighth observed a single time. This clonotype was counted a few times. Antigen specificity is unknown. These data were also filed under a second study, of yellow fever vaccine responses in identical twins.

The origin of this receptor is a young woman in good health. The sample taken for sequencing was PBMCs.

As DNA, the CDR3 is TGTGCCAGCAGAGGGACACCTTCTAACTATGGCTACACCTTC. Amino acid sequence: CASRGTPSNYGYTF. The chain couples TRBV5-6 to TRBJ1-2; D perhaps matches TRBD1 (6 bases). V lost 5 bases and J lost 0, with 11 bases in between. CDR1 is SGHDT, CDR2 YYEEEE, per germline. The CDR3 totals 14 residues. Complete variable domain (other parts from reference TRBV5-6 and TRBJ1-2): DAGVTQSPTHLIKTRGQQVTLRCSPKSGHDTVSWYQQALGQGPQFIFQYYEEEERQRGNFPDRFSGHQFPNYSSELNVNALLLGDSALYLCASRGTPSNYGYTFGSGTRLTVV.